This T cell receptor beta chain was sequenced in a study of T-cell reconstitution after alpha-beta-depleted transplantation in children. Study conclusions and caveats: Several hundred expanded graft clones reportedly were the source of alpha-beta T cells about two months after transplant. Several patients had high TCRbeta diversity at day 60; it came from surviving recipient T cells and thymic progenitors. T-cell counts and diversity at one year post-transplant came mainly from newly produced T cells.

This clonotype was recorded many times. Antigen unknown. Unique molecular identifiers featured in how the TCRbeta library was prepared. TCRdb passed the PCR reads through MiXCR, listing each CDR3 protein once. The table records some 830,000 distinct CDR3 sequences, 16% of them present only once. The V gene end was trimmed by 4 bases and the J gene end by 8 bases; junction bases not matched to a gene: 10. CDR3 size: 14 residues. The clonotype originates from a male patient aged 10 to 17 who had a stem cell transplant for acute lymphoblastic leukemia, so the T cells may come from the graft donor. Sequenced here: PBMCs, mostly from graft donor cells, sampled 360 days after TCRalphabeta/CD19-depleted stem cell transplant. The V gene is TRBV12-3 or TRBV12-4, the J gene TRBJ1-2, with TRBD1 identical over 7 bases. This chain's CDR3 is CASSSQGGGGGYTF. As DNA, the CDR3 is TGTGCCAGCAGTTCCCAGGGGGGAGGGGGAGGCTACACCTTC.